Listed below are T cell receptor beta chains from one sample, sequenced in a study of blood T cell repertoires in COVID-19. TCRdb's copy holds only in-frame clones and misses some; the assay was immunoSEQ multiplex PCR. The sample includes 120,000 or so clones, around 76% of them seen just once. Sample: peripheral blood. The receptors were sampled from a woman older than 75 with acute or convalescent COVID-19. The CDR3 runs from the conserved cysteine through the conserved F or W. A D gene is named only where the DNA matches it firmly. Size is stated for part of the rows, as once, few or many counts, or as a class when the clone is expanded.

D gene	CDR3 length	clone size	V gene	J gene	CDR3 protein	CDR3 DNA
-	13	-	TRBV19	TRBJ2-3	CASSGGARDTQYF	TGTGCCAGTAGTGGGGGGGCCAGAGATACGCAGTATTTT
TRBD2	15	few	TRBV27	TRBJ2-7	CASSLAGGHSYEQYF	TGTGCCAGCAGCTTGGCGGGAGGCCACTCCTACGAGCAGTACTTC
TRBD2	15	few	TRBV19	TRBJ2-3	CASSVGTSGTDTQYF	TGTGCCAGTAGTGTCGGGACTAGCGGCACAGATACGCAGTATTTT
TRBD2	16	-	TRBV14	TRBJ2-3	CASSQVPSGVSNTQYF	TGTGCCAGCAGCCAAGTGCCCAGCGGGGTCTCTAATACGCAGTATTTT
TRBD1	16	-	TRBV19	TRBJ2-3	CASSMNRGRETDTQYF	TGTGCCAGTAGTATGAACAGGGGGCGAGAAACAGATACGCAGTATTTT
TRBD1	11	-	TRBV20-1	TRBJ1-2	CSARVWDRVNF	TGCAGTGCTAGAGTTTGGGACAGGGTTAACTTC
-	14	-	TRBV7-9	TRBJ2-7	CASSLQGNPYEQYF	TGTGCCAGCAGCTTACAGGGTAACCCCTACGAGCAGTACTTC
TRBD1	15	-	TRBV10-2	TRBJ2-7	CASREDRGGLREQYF	TGCGCCAGCAGAGAGGACAGGGGGGGCCTGAGGGAGCAGTACTTC
TRBD2	15	-	TRBV29-1	TRBJ2-3	CSARANSGSPDTQYF	TGCAGCGCCCGGGCCAATAGCGGGAGCCCAGATACGCAGTATTTT
TRBD1	15	-	TRBV19	TRBJ1-1	CASSIDQAGGSEAFF	TGTGCCAGTAGTATAGATCAGGCAGGGGGCTCTGAAGCTTTCTTT
-	17	-	TRBV14	TRBJ2-1	CASSHSRVTSSYNEQFF	TGTGCCAGCAGCCACTCACGGGTCACTAGCTCCTACAATGAGCAGTTCTTC
-	15	once	TRBV11-2	TRBJ2-2	CASSSSFTPPGELFF	TGTGCCAGCAGCTCTAGCTTTACCCCTCCCGGGGAGCTGTTTTTT
-	15	-	TRBV6-5	TRBJ1-5	CASSYQAGANQPQHF	TGTGCCAGCAGTTACCAGGCAGGGGCCAATCAGCCCCAGCATTTT
TRBD1	14	once	TRBV18	TRBJ1-2	CASSPKTGIYGYTF	TGTGCCAGCTCACCGAAGACAGGGATCTATGGCTACACCTTC
TRBD1	14	medium-sized	TRBV10-3	TRBJ1-4	CAISAGDSHEKLFF	TGTGCCATCAGTGCAGGGGACAGCCACGAAAAACTGTTTTTT
-	16	-	TRBV7-2	TRBJ2-7	CASSLVGGGEGYEQYF	TGTGCCAGCAGCTTAGTCGGTGGAGGCGAAGGCTACGAGCAGTACTTC
-	14	few	TRBV6-5	TRBJ2-7	CASSTLQGFYEQYF	TGTGCCAGCAGTACCCTACAGGGTTTCTACGAGCAGTACTTC
-	16	-	TRBV4-1	TRBJ2-1	CASSQGIGGQYNEQFF	TGCGCCAGCAGCCAAGGAATCGGGGGGCAGTACAATGAGCAGTTCTTC
-	14	once	TRBV9	TRBJ2-7	CASSVARQSYEQYF	TGTGCCAGCAGCGTAGCTCGACAGTCCTACGAGCAGTACTTC
-	15	few	TRBV5-1	TRBJ1-1	CASSLGGGMNTEAFF	TGCGCCAGCAGCTTGGGAGGGGGAATGAACACTGAAGCTTTCTTT
-	15	few	TRBV9	TRBJ2-1	CASSVVGREYNEQFF	TGTGCCAGCAGCGTAGTGGGACGGGAGTACAATGAGCAGTTCTTC
TRBD1	14	-	TRBV4-1	TRBJ1-1	CASSQGQGNTEAFF	TGCGCCAGCAGCCAAGGACAGGGGAACACTGAAGCTTTCTTT
TRBD1	16	-	TRBV28	TRBJ2-1	CASSLLRDRGQFEQFF	TGTGCCAGCAGTTTACTCCGGGACAGGGGGCAATTTGAGCAGTTCTTC
-	15	-	TRBV19	TRBJ1-5	CASSMGANSNQPQHF	TGTGCCAGTAGTATGGGGGCAAATAGCAATCAGCCCCAGCATTTT
-	12	-	TRBV10-1	TRBJ1-2	CASSAGGYGYTF	TGCGCCAGCAGCGCCGGGGGCTATGGCTACACCTTC
TRBD1	16	-	TRBV4-1	TRBJ1-6	CASSQGPGGRNSPLHF	TGCGCCAGCAGCCAAGGTCCAGGGGGTCGGAATTCACCCCTCCACTTT
-	15	few	TRBV9	TRBJ2-5	CASSVGPGWTETQYF	TGTGCCAGCAGCGTAGGTCCAGGGTGGACAGAGACCCAGTACTTC
TRBD1	13	-	TRBV5-8	TRBJ2-7	CASSLDRGDEQYF	TGTGCCAGCAGCTTGGACAGGGGAGACGAGCAGTACTTC
-	14	-	TRBV5-1	TRBJ1-4	CASSSWGGNEKLFF	TGCGCCAGCAGCTCATGGGGGGGAAATGAAAAACTGTTTTTT
TRBD1	15	-	TRBV19	TRBJ2-2	CASSIMTGGTGELFF	TGTGCCAGTAGTATAATGACAGGGGGCACCGGGGAGCTGTTTTTT
TRBD1	15	-	TRBV19	TRBJ1-1	CASSKWDRGNTEAFF	TGTGCCAGTAGTAAGTGGGACAGGGGCAACACTGAAGCTTTCTTT
-	13	-	TRBV7-3	TRBJ1-1	CASRLAGNTEAFF	TGTGCCAGCAGACTTGCAGGGAACACTGAAGCTTTCTTT
TRBD1	15	-	TRBV24-1	TRBJ1-6	CATKRGDRDISPLHF	TGTGCCACCAAGAGGGGCGACAGGGATATTTCACCCCTCCACTTT
TRBD2	16	-	TRBV10-3	TRBJ2-1	CATRRLAGGLVNEQFF	TGTGCCACCCGACGACTAGCGGGAGGATTAGTCAATGAGCAGTTCTTC
-	13	-	TRBV28	TRBJ1-2	CASRMTDNYGYTF	TGTGCCAGCAGAATGACTGACAACTATGGCTACACCTTC
-	13	-	TRBV2	TRBJ1-1	CASEVGGNTEAFF	TGTGCCAGCGAGGTGGGGGGAAACACTGAAGCTTTCTTT
-	12	-	TRBV5-6	TRBJ2-7	CASSLQPYEQYF	TGTGCCAGCAGCCTACAGCCTTACGAGCAGTACTTC